This T cell receptor (beta chain) was identified in a study of long-term antiretroviral therapy in people with HIV. On the study more broadly: When the earliest samples were collected, ART was typically delayed until CD4 counts fell. General study results and limits: Researchers lacked any data on ART adherence, viral resistance or therapy changes. The range of CDR3 lengths in HIV repertoires proved narrower than that found in controls. Post-ART diversity increased but stayed below transplant donor controls.

Survey level was the resolution at which the v3.0 immunoSEQ assay ran. Measured with immunoSEQ multiplex PCR; TCRdb has only the in-frame clones, and not every one. Here the sample spans around 21,000 clones, over 75% being singletons. Germline V gene lookup returns CDR1 MNHNS and CDR2 SASEGT. The CDR3 is 14 amino acids. With 7 bases removed from V and 2 bases from J, the gap between germline ends came to 12 bases. Worth noting for this clone: Its antigen is still unknown.

The input for sequencing was unsorted PBMCs, taken 4.4 years before starting antiretroviral therapy. The receptor's source is a woman aged 25 to 39 with HIV. V gene TRBV6-1 combines with J gene TRBJ1-3; D is perhaps TRBD1 (5 bases). CDR3 sequence reads: CASTGDSTGNTIYF. CDR3 nucleotide sequence: TGTGCCAGCACGGGAGACAGCACTGGAAACACCATATATTTT.